These 6 T cell receptor beta chains came from one sample sequenced in a study of T cell repertoires in cytomegalovirus infection. TCRdb re-called the reads through MiXCR, storing one row per CDR3 protein. Among more than 30,000 distinct CDR3 sequences listed, about 52% were seen once. These TCRs' antigens remain unknown. The sequenced sample was CD8+ T cells from cultured PBMCs, obtained from culture after CMV antigen stimulation. These receptors came from a human donor in good health (CMV status not recorded). Some clones in this sample may be carry-over from other donors' samples.

The genes are TRBV28 and TRBJ1-4; D is uncertain. V gave up 6 bases and J gave up 10 bases, with 12 bases separating them. Germline loops: CDR1 MDHEN, CDR2 SYDVKM. The CDR3 is made up of 12 amino acids. The CDR3 region is CASSTPRTKLFF. Here the CDR3 DNA reads TGTGCCAGCAGCACCCCCCGGACAAAACTGTTTTTT.

The chain combines TRBV7-2 with TRBJ2-3, with D uncertain. CDR3 length equals 14 residues. Germline CDR1 SGHTA, CDR2 FQGNSA. V was cut by 0 bases and J by 5 bases, with 9 bases left in between. The CDR3, as DNA: TGTGCCAGCAGCTTAGCGTTGCGAGGAGATACGCAGTATTTT. It specifies CASSLALRGDTQYF.

About this clonotype: The CDR3 does not close with the conserved phenylalanine or tryptophan, likely indicating a read error. The CDR3 spells CASSPQGNYGYTL. CDR3 in DNA: TGTGCCAGCAGCCCACAGGGGAACTATGGCTACACCTTA. This rearrangement joins TRBV11-1 to TRBJ1-2; 7 bases map to TRBD1. The CDR3 covers 13 residues. Trimming at V came to 5 bases and at J to 2 bases, leaving 2 bases not matched to a gene. Germline assignment: CDR1 SGHAT and CDR2 FQDESV (reference sequence).

This clonotype was seen repeatedly, ten times or more. This chain uses TRBV4-2 with TRBJ2-5, with 8 nucleotides matching TRBD2. Germline CDR1 reads LGHNA; CDR2 reads YNFKEQ. V lost 4 bases and J lost 4; bases outside the gene matches: 14. The CDR3 sequence is 17 residues long. The CDR3 DNA reads TGTGCCAGCAGCCGGCAGCGGGAGAGGGTGTTAGGAGAGACCCAGTACTTC. It specifies CASSRQRERVLGETQYF.

On this clonotype itself: The DNA is omitted, as the CDR3 cannot be located on it reliably, and the CDR3 follows TCRdb's listing. The V gene is TRBV12-3 or TRBV12-4, the J gene TRBJ1-1; the table's D call, TRBD1, has no DNA check behind it. The CDR3 length is 15 residues, termini included. This CDR3 reads CASILDRGLLSEAFF.

The gene calls are TRBV3-1 and TRBJ2-4; TRBD2 matches at 14 bases. CDR3 length: 15 amino acids. The V gene end was trimmed by 3 bases and the J gene end by 12 bases; junction bases not matched to a gene: 7. The germline V gene has CDR1 LGHDT and CDR2 YNNKEL (reference sequence). The CDR3 sequence: CASSHDGLAGGSQYF. Written as DNA, the CDR3 is TGTGCCAGCAGCCATGACGGACTAGCGGGAGGAAGTCAGTACTTC. Full variable domain (rest looked up from reference TRBV3-1 and TRBJ2-4): DTAVSQTPKYLVTQMGNDKSIKCEQNLGHDTMYWYKQDSKKFLKIMFSYNNKELIINETVPNRFSPKSPDKAHLNLHINSLELGDSAVYFCASSHDGLAGGSQYFGAGTRLSVL.